This T cell receptor (beta chain) was profiled in a study of Ad26.COV2.S vaccination and SARS-CoV-2 variants. Looking at the study overall: Donor had been placed in the Ad26.COV2.S arm of the COV1001 trial. Overall study results and limits: Quantification of TCR breadth and depth may have yielded underestimates of total T cell responses.

Sequencing used immunoSEQ multiplex PCR; TCRdb keeps in-frame clones, though not all of them. The sample holds about 350,000 clones, 70% to 90% seen once. Germline V gene data show CDR1 as LGHDT and CDR2 as YNNKEL (reference sequence). The junction had 8 bases not matched to a gene; V was cut back by 1 base and J by 10 bases. This CDR3 spans 15 amino acids. In the case of this clone: Its specificity is unknown.

Treatment: roughly 20 received Ad26.COV2.S at low or high dose, single or two shots; about five received placebo; per-sample allocation not given. Day 63 after the first injection of vaccine or placebo was the sampling time. V is TRBV3-1 (or the pseudogene TRBV3-2) and J is TRBJ2-1; TRBD2 matches 9 bases. This specimen consisted of peripheral blood, obtained in a trial of Ad26.COV2.S vaccine versus placebo. This sequence was found in a person between 18 and 60 years old who received the Ad26.COV2.S COVID-19 vaccine or a placebo. The CDR3 is CASSQVRTSVLEQFF. The CDR3 DNA reads TGTGCCAGCAGCCAAGTTAGGACTAGCGTTTTAGAGCAGTTCTTC.